A single sample gave rise to the 7 T cell receptor beta chains below, sequenced in a study of OX40 agonist ivuxolimab in advanced cancers. Using immunoSEQ multiplex PCR, the repertoire was profiled, and TCRdb retains in-frame clones only, with some absent. Of tens of thousands of clones in the sample, over 60% were seen once. The source was CD4+ or CD8+ T cells sorted from blood, collected in a trial of the OX40 agonist ivuxolimab. These receptor sequences come from an adult with an advanced solid tumor such as melanoma, head and neck, liver or kidney cancer.

This chain joins TRBV7-3 and TRBJ2-1, with TRBD2 matching over 13 bases. V lost 3 bases to trimming and J lost 9 bases; unmatched junction nucleotides: 5. CDR1 is SGHTA, CDR2 FQGTGA, per germline. The CDR3 has 15 residues. The CDR3 is CASSFSTSGRLEQFF. CDR3 in DNA: TGTGCCAGCAGCTTCTCGACTAGCGGGAGGCTTGAGCAGTTCTTC. Looking up the rest from reference TRBV7-3 and TRBJ2-1 gives the full variable domain: GAGVSQTPSNKVTEKGKYVELRCDPISGHTALYWYRQSLGQGPEFLIYFQGTGAADDSGLPNDRFFAVRPEGSVSTLKIQRTERGDSAVYLCASSFSTSGRLEQFFGPGTRLTVL.

The V and J genes are TRBV28 and TRBJ1-1; possibly TRBD1 for D (5 bases). The CDR3 spans 12 residues. Trimming stripped 4 bases from V and 7 bases from J, with 10 bases between. CDR1 is MDHEN and CDR2 is SYDVKM in the germline V gene. This CDR3 is CASSWIQGEAFF. CDR3 nucleotides: TGTGCCAGCAGTTGGATCCAGGGTGAAGCTTTCTTT.

V and J are TRBV7-2 and TRBJ2-7; D may be TRBD1 or TRBD2 (5 bases each). This CDR3 is built from 12 residues. Trimming pared 2 bases from V and 12 bases from J, leaving 14 bases between. CDR1 and CDR2 (germline): SGHTA, FQGNSA. The CDR3 reads CASSLRGAVGYF. CDR3 bases: TGTGCCAGCAGCTTAAGAGGGGCGGTGGGGTACTTC.

The rearrangement links TRBV7-2 to TRBJ2-7, with 8 bases lining up with TRBD2. The length of the CDR3 is 14 residues. Unmatched junction bases numbered 0, after V lost 0 bases and J lost 2 bases. In germline, CDR1 is SGHTA, CDR2 FQGNSA. CDR3 nucleotide sequence: TGTGCCAGCAGCTTAGCAGCGGGAGCCTACGAGCAGTACTTC. Translating gives CASSLAAGAYEQYF.

The V and J genes are TRBV15 and TRBJ2-1; 9 positions match TRBD2. Trimming at V came to 3 bases and at J to 2 bases, leaving 2 bases not matched to a gene. CDR3 length: 15 residues. The germline V gene has CDR1 LNHNV and CDR2 YYDKDF (reference sequence). The CDR3 DNA follows: TGTGCCACCAGCAGGGTAGCGGGAGCCTACAATGAGCAGTTCTTC. It specifies CATSRVAGAYNEQFF.

The rearrangement links TRBV28 to TRBJ2-7; TRBD1 is a possible D gene (5 bases). The CDR3 loop spans 14 amino acids. Germline V CDR1 and CDR2: MDHEN, SYDVKM. Trimming pared 3 bases from V and 0 bases from J, leaving 9 bases between. CDR3 region: CASSLVGDSYEQYF. The CDR3 region has the DNA TGTGCCAGCAGTTTGGTAGGGGACTCCTACGAGCAGTACTTC.

The rearrangement links TRBV5-4 to TRBJ2-1; TRBD2 agrees at 7 bases. The CDR3 has 14 residues. V dropped 9 bases and J dropped 4; count of bases not matched to a gene: 10. Germline V gene lookup returns CDR1 SGHNT and CDR2 YYREEE (reference sequence). This CDR3 reads CATLASGPYNEQFF. In DNA, the CDR3 is TGTGCCACTCTAGCTAGCGGACCTTACAATGAGCAGTTCTTC.